This T cell receptor (beta chain) was captured by sequencing in a study of cytomegalovirus exposure and HLA in healthy donors. Whole-study results and caveats: Certain indistinguishable V segments, among them TRBV6-2 and TRBV6-3, were excluded. Through in vitro validation, a few CMV-associated chains were shown to be specific for CMV antigens. The likely explanation for a cluster of highly shared sequence variants was sequencing artifact. Donors were assumed by presence/absence analyses to have roughly uniform sequencing depth.

The V segment lost 8 bases and the J segment 4 bases; nucleotides outside the gene matches: 4. Germline loops: CDR1 SQVTM, CDR2 ANQGSEA. The CDR3 extends over 12 amino acids. Regarding this clone: Its antigen is still unknown.

The primer mix had 60 Vbeta and 13 Jbeta primers. TCRdb's copy holds only in-frame clones and misses some; the assay was immunoSEQ multiplex PCR. The table has roughly 130,000 clones, over 8% seen once. This TCR came from a man in his forties or fifties in good health and CMV-seronegative. The rearrangement links TRBV29-1 to TRBJ1-2, with TRBD1 matching 10 bases. The sequencing input was PBMCs. CDR3 nucleotides: TGCAGCTGTTGGACAGGGGGCTATGGCTACACCTTC. It translates to CSCWTGGYGYTF. The whole variable domain, remainder taken from reference TRBV29-1 and TRBJ1-2, is SAVISQKPSRDICQRGTSLTIQCQVDSQVTMMFWYRQQPGQSLTLIATANQGSEATYESGFVIDKFPISRPNLTFSTLTVSNMSPEDSSIYLCSCWTGGYGYTFGSGTRLTVV.